The clone carrying this T cell receptor (beta chain) was seen a handful of times. Its antigen remains unidentified. The germline V and J ends were trimmed by 7 bases and 2 bases, with 14 bases remaining between them. This CDR3 has 14 residues. Germline CDR1 and CDR2: SNHLY and FYNNEI. The data derive from a study of glioma-infiltrating T cells. Regarding the study as a whole: Gliomas, especially low-grade, showed above-expected tissue-blood divergence; non-neoplastic patients showed below. Very few CDR3 sequences were shared between tissue and blood.

Amplification of TCR alpha and beta CDR3 regions from RNA used iRepertoire nested multiplex PCR. Tissue mRNA or PBMC total RNA, 100-400 ng, went into one-step reverse transcription and amplification. Using its own MiXCR run on the multiplex PCR reads, TCRdb lists one record per CDR3 protein. The sample yields around 130,000 distinct CDR3 sequences, 24% seen once. The genes are TRBV2 and TRBJ1-2, with TRBD1 as a possible D gene (5 bases). The clonotype comes from a human donor with low-grade glioma or glioblastoma, undergoing nonglioma brain surgery, or in good health (not recorded which). The specimen was glioma tissue, nonneoplastic brain tissue, or PBMCs (not recorded which). CDR3 sequence: CASKITGVNYGYTF. CDR3 bases: TGTGCCAGCAAAATCACGGGGGTCAACTATGGCTACACCTTC.